The 2 T cell receptor beta chains reported below all come from one sample, sequenced in a study of Ad26.COV2.S vaccination and SARS-CoV-2 variants. Assay used: immunoSEQ multiplex PCR; TCRdb lists only in-frame clones, some missing. The table records approximately 250,000 clones, approximately 90% of them present only once. Treatment denoted: around 19 received Ad26.COV2.S at low or high dose, single or two shots; about 5 received placebo; per-sample allocation not given. All samples were drawn on day 63, counting from the first vaccine or placebo injection. The material sequenced was peripheral blood, taken in a trial of Ad26.COV2.S vaccine versus placebo. The receptors originated from a person aged 18 to 59 who received the Ad26.COV2.S COVID-19 vaccine or a placebo.

The chain employs TRBV4-1 and TRBJ1-5; maybe TRBD1 (5 bases). V dropped 1 base and J dropped 5 bases, with 15 bases sitting between them. The CDR3 has 16 residues. Germline loops: CDR1 MGHRA, CDR2 YSYEKL. The CDR3 coding sequence is TGCGCCAGCAGCCAAGGTGTAGGGGAGTTTTATCAGCCCCAGCATTTT. Its translation: CASSQGVGEFYQPQHF.

Notes on this clone: One end of the junction does not line up with germline, which may come from a read error. The chain links TRBV7-7 to TRBJ1-5; D gene unclear. The CDR3 spans 15 residues. Germline V gives CDR1 SSHAT, CDR2 FNYEAQ (reference sequence). The CDR3 protein is CASSFRGSVNQPQHF. The CDR3 DNA is TGTGCTAGCAGCTTCCGGGGTTCGGTCAATCAGCCCCAGCATTTT.